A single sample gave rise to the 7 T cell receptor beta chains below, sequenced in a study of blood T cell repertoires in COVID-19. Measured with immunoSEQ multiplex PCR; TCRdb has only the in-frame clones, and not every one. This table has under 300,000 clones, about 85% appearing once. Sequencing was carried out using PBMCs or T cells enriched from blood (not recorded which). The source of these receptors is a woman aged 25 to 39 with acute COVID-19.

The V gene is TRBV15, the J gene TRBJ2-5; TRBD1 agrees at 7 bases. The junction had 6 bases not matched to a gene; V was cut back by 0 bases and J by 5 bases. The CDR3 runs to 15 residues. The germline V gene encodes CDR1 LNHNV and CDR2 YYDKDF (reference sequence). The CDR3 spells CATSRDAGGRETQYF. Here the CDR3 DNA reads TGTGCCACCAGCAGAGATGCAGGGGGTCGGGAGACCCAGTACTTC.

CDR3 DNA: TGTGCCAGCAGCTTTGGACAGGGGAACACTGAAGCTTTCTTT. Residues: CASSFGQGNTEAFF. The J gene is TRBJ1-1, the V gene TRBV11-2, with 8 bases aligning to TRBD1. The CDR3 length is 14 residues. CDR1 SGHAT and CDR2 FQNNGV come from the germline V gene. J gave up 1 base and V 3 bases, and 1 base lay outside the gene matches.

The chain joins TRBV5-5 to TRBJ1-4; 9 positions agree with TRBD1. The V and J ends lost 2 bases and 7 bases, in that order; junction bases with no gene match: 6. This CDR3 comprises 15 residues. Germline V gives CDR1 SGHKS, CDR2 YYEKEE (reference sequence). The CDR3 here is CASSFGQGRSEKLFF. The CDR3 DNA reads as TGTGCCAGCAGCTTCGGACAGGGGCGGTCTGAAAAACTGTTTTTT.

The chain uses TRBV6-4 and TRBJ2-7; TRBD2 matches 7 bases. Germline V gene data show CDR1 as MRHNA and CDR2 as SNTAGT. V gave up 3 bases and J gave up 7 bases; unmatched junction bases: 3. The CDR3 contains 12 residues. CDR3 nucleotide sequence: TGTGCCAGCAGTGAGGGGGGGAGGGAGCAGTACTTC. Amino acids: CASSEGGREQYF.

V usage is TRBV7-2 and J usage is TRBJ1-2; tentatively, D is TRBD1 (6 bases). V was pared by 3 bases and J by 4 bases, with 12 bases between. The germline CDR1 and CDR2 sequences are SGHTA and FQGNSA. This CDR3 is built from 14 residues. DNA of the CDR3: TGTGCCAGCAGCTTCCCCGGGACATCCTATGGCTACACCTTC. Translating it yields CASSFPGTSYGYTF.

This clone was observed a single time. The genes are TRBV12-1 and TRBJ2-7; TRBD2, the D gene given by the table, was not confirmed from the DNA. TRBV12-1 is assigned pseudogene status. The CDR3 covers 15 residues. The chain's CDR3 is CASSFGGSSGYEQYF. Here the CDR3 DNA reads TGTGCCAGCAGCTTTGGGGGGTCTAGCGGCTACGAGCAGTACTTC.

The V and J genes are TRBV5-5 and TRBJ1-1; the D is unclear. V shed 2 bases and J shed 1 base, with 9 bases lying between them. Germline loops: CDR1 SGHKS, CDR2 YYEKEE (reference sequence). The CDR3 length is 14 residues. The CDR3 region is CASSFDWQNTEAFF. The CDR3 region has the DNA TGTGCCAGCAGCTTCGACTGGCAGAACACTGAAGCTTTCTTT.